This paragraph reports one T cell receptor (beta chain). In the original processing: From reference gene primer amplification, estimates of nucleated cell counts were derived. This table comes from immunoSEQ multiplex PCR, and its TCRdb copy is limited to in-frame clones, with some not included. V, J and clone size are taken as reported in that table, and D and trimming were inferred from the DNA itself. The sample carries hundreds of thousands of clones, 70% to 90% recorded once. This sample is drawn from a study of blood T cell repertoires in COVID-19. Overall study: Sites in the United States, Italy and Spain provided acute and convalescent COVID-19 samples. T cells, B-cell-depleted T cells, or PBMCs provided the cDNA or gDNA that served as material.

Between the trimmed V and J ends, which lost 1 base and 5 bases, there was a span of 18 bases. The CDR3 sequence is 18 residues long. Per the germline V gene, CDR1 is SGHAT and CDR2 is FQNNGV. Sequencing was performed on peripheral blood. V is TRBV11-2 and J is TRBJ1-6; no definite D call. The origin of this receptor is a woman in her 30s with acute or convalescent COVID-19. CDR3 loop: CASSLGFSLGRDNSPLHF. As DNA, the CDR3 is TGTGCCAGCAGCTTAGGGTTCAGCCTGGGGAGGGATAATTCACCCCTCCACTTT.